These 17 T cell receptor beta chains share one sample of origin, sequenced in a study of blood T cell repertoires in COVID-19. The method was immunoSEQ multiplex PCR; TCRdb's version includes in-frame clones alone and lacks a portion of them. This sample carries about 40,000 clones, 85% of them seen once, and the ten largest clones take around 15%. The material sequenced was peripheral blood. All receptors come from a human donor in a cohort sampled during active COVID-19.

Only one count was recorded for this clone. The chain couples TRBV7-3 to TRBJ2-3; 8 bases line up with TRBD2. The CDR3 consists of 14 residues. CDR1 SGHTA and CDR2 FQGTGA come from the germline V gene. J lost 4 bases, V lost 1 base, and 1 base had no gene match. The CDR3 DNA is TGTGCCAGCAGCTTAAGCGGGGGGTCAGATACGCAGTATTTT. Its translation: CASSLSGGSDTQYF.

V gene TRBV12-5 combines with J gene TRBJ2-7, with 13 bases lining up with TRBD2. The CDR3 is 14 amino acids. The trim removed 6 bases at V and 5 bases at J, leaving 4 bases unmatched. CDR1 and CDR2 (germline): LGHNT, FRNRAP. The CDR3 region is CASGPGTSGNEQYF. The CDR3, as DNA: TGTGCTAGTGGACCCGGGACTAGCGGGAACGAGCAGTACTTC.

The genes are TRBV9 and TRBJ2-3; D uncertain. Germline V gene lookup returns CDR1 SGDLS and CDR2 YYNGEE. V dropped 3 bases and J dropped 2 bases, with 13 bases sitting between them. CDR3 length equals 15 residues. CDR3 coding DNA: TGTGCCAGCAGCGAGACTCCCTCGCCCACAGATACGCAGTATTTT. Protein sequence: CASSETPSPTDTQYF.

This chain links TRBV7-2 with TRBJ2-5, with TRBD2 matching over 7 bases. The length of the CDR3 is 15 residues. Germline values: CDR1 SGHTA, CDR2 FQGNSA. With 3 bases clipped from V and 4 bases from J, the junction kept 8 bases outside the gene matches. This chain's CDR3 is CASSLGGIRSETQYF. The CDR3 DNA reads TGTGCCAGCAGCTTGGGGGGGATTCGTTCAGAGACCCAGTACTTC.

The CDR3 region has the DNA TGTGCCAGTAGTCCGGTTGGGGTAGCGGGACTGACTGATACGCAGTATTTT. It is translated as CASSPVGVAGLTDTQYF. The rearrangement links TRBV19 to TRBJ2-3; the match to TRBD2 covers 8 bases. With 5 bases clipped from V and 6 bases from J, the junction kept 16 bases outside the gene matches. Germline-derived CDR1 and CDR2 are LNHDA and SQIVND (reference sequence). The CDR3 has 17 residues.

The rearrangement joins TRBV18 to TRBJ1-6; TRBD1 matches at 8 bases. Germline CDR1 reads KGHSH; CDR2 reads LQKENI. The V segment lost 2 bases and the J segment 10 bases; nucleotides outside the gene matches: 4. CDR3 length equals 14 residues. CDR3 loop: CASSPDQGASPLHF. The CDR3 coding sequence is TGTGCCAGCTCACCAGACCAGGGGGCATCACCCCTCCACTTT.

The chain has TRBV3-1 (or the pseudogene TRBV3-2) and TRBJ2-3, with 11 nucleotides matching TRBD2. The length of the CDR3 is 18 residues. The trim removed 1 base at V and 0 bases at J, leaving 6 bases unmatched. Germline values: CDR1 LGHDT, CDR2 YNNKEL (reference sequence). In DNA form, the CDR3 reads TGTGCCAGCAGCCAAGGCGCCCTAGCGGGGGGCAGCACAGATACGCAGTATTTT. Amino acids: CASSQGALAGGSTDTQYF.

This chain links TRBV4-1 with TRBJ2-1, with 7 bases matching TRBD2. CDR3 size: 16 residues. V shed 1 base and J 2 bases; nucleotides not matched to a gene: 5. Per the germline V gene, CDR1 is MGHRA and CDR2 is YSYEKL. For the CDR3, the DNA is TGCGCCAGCAGCCAAGTAGGACGGGGGGCCTACAATGAGCAGTTCTTC. The encoded protein is CASSQVGRGAYNEQFF.

The chain combines TRBV2 with TRBJ1-2, with D unclear. With 4 bases removed from V and 2 bases from J, the gap between germline ends came to 8 bases. Germline V gives CDR1 SNHLY, CDR2 FYNNEI. This CDR3 comprises 13 residues. The CDR3 coding sequence is TGTGCCAGCAGTGCCAGGCCGAACTATGGCTACACCTTC. Its protein is CASSARPNYGYTF. The complete variable domain, with remaining parts taken from reference TRBV2 and TRBJ1-2, reads EPEVTQTPSHQVTQMGQEVILRCVPISNHLYFYWYRQILGQKVEFLVSFYNNEISEKSEIFDDQFSVERPDGSNFTLKIRSTKLEDSAMYFCASSARPNYGYTFGSGTRLTVV.

The rearrangement joins TRBV2 to TRBJ2-7, with D possibly matching TRBD1 (6 bases). CDR1 is SNHLY and CDR2 is FYNNEI in the germline V gene. The V end was cut by 6 bases, the J end by 2 bases, with 14 bases between. The CDR3 loop spans 14 amino acids. DNA for the CDR3: TGTGCCAGCAGCCCCGACAGGTCCACCTACGAGCAGTACTTC. Its translation: CASSPDRSTYEQYF.

The CDR3 sequence: CASSRTGYGELFF. As DNA, the CDR3 is TGTGCCAGCTCGAGGACAGGATACGGGGAGCTGTTTTTT. V usage is TRBV18 and J usage is TRBJ2-2; 7 nucleotides agree with TRBD1. Germline loops: CDR1 KGHSH, CDR2 LQKENI. Losses at the gene ends were 6 bases for V and 7 bases for J; bases not matched to a gene: 5. The CDR3 extends over 13 amino acids.

This chain uses TRBV5-1 with TRBJ1-1; a possible D gene is TRBD1 (5 bases). The CDR3 totals 16 residues. Deletions cut 4 bases from V and 1 base from J, with 17 bases between. In germline, CDR1 is SGHRS, CDR2 YFSETQ. The CDR3 DNA sequence: TGCGCCAGCAGCCAGAGTGTTGGGGCGGCGAACACTGAAGCTTTCTTT. Translation: CASSQSVGAANTEAFF.

V gene TRBV5-1 combines with J gene TRBJ2-7; 11 nucleotides match TRBD2. The CDR3 has 15 residues. CDR1 is SGHRS and CDR2 is YFSETQ in the germline V gene. With 0 bases clipped from V and 4 bases from J, the junction kept 3 bases outside the gene matches. The chain's CDR3 is CASSLGTSGGYEQYF. CDR3 DNA: TGCGCCAGCAGCTTGGGCACTAGCGGGGGTTACGAGCAGTACTTC.

V gene TRBV5-4 combines with J gene TRBJ2-7; 10 bases fit TRBD1. V was pared by 7 bases and J by 6 bases, with 4 bases of the junction left unmatched. Germline V lookup: CDR1 SGHNT, CDR2 YYREEE (reference sequence). The CDR3 spans 12 residues. CDR3 protein: CASGDRGGEQYF. In nucleotides, the CDR3 is TGTGCCAGCGGGGACAGGGGAGGCGAGCAGTACTTC.

The rearrangement links TRBV6-1 to TRBJ1-2, with D possibly matching TRBD1 (5 bases). CDR1 and CDR2 from the germline V gene are MNHNS and SASEGT. The CDR3 is made up of 16 amino acids. V lost 2 bases and J 4 bases, leaving 17 bases between the germline ends. In nucleotides, the CDR3 is TGTGCCAGCAGTGAACGACGCTTTGGGGGAGGCTATGGCTACACCTTC. It translates to CASSERRFGGGYGYTF.

CDR3 in amino acids: CASSFGTGGGETQYF. Written as DNA, the CDR3 is TGTGCCAGCAGCTTCGGGACAGGGGGCGGGGAGACCCAGTACTTC. This chain links TRBV2 with TRBJ2-5; TRBD1 matches 12 bases. The V gene's germline CDR1 is SNHLY and CDR2 FYNNEI. The CDR3 length is 15 residues. V was clipped by 6 bases and J by 5 bases; unmatched bases: 7.

This chain links TRBV24-1 with TRBJ2-7; D is perhaps TRBD1 (5 bases). V lost 12 bases, J lost 3 bases, and 11 bases lay in between. CDR1 is KGHDR, CDR2 SFDVKD, per germline. The CDR3 is 11 amino acids. CDR3 nucleotides: TGTGCCTCGACAGATTACTACGAGCAGTACTTC. Its translation is CASTDYYEQYF.